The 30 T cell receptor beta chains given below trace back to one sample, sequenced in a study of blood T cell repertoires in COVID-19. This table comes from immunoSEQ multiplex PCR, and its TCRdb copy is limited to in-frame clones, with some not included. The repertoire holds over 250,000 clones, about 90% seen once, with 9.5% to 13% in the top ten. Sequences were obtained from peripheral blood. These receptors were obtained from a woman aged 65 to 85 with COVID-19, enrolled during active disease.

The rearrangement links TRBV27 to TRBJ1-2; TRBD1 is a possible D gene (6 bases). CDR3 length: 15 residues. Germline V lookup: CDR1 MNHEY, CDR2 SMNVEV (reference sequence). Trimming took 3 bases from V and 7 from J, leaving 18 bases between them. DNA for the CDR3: TGTGCCAGCAGTTTTTTCCCAGTCAGGGGCGGTGGCTACACCTTC. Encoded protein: CASSFFPVRGGGYTF.

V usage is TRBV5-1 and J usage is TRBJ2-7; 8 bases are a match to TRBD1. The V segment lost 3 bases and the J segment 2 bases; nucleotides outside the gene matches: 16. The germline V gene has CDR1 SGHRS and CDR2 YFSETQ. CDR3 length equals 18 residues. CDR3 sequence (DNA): TGCGCCAGCAGCTCGCTATCTCCAGCAGGGGGCTCACCCTACGAGCAGTACTTC. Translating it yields CASSSLSPAGGSPYEQYF.

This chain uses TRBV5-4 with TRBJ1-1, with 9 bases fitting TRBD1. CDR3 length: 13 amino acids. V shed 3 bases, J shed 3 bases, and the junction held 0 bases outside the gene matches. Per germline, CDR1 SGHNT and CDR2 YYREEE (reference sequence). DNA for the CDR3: TGTGCCAGCAGCTGGGACAGGGACACTGAAGCTTTCTTT. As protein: CASSWDRDTEAFF.

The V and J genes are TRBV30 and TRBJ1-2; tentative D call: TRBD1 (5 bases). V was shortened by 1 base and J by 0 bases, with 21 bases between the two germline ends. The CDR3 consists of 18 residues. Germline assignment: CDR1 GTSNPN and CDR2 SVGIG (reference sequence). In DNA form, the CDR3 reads TGTGCCTGGAGTGCCGGGGGGGGACTCCACCTCACTAACTATGGCTACACCTTC. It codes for CAWSAGGGLHLTNYGYTF.

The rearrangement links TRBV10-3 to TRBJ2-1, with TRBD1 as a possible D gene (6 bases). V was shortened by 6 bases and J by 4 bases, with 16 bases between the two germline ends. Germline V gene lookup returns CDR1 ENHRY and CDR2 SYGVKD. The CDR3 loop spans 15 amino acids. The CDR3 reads CAIRSGEQIYNEQFF. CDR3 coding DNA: TGTGCCATCAGATCAGGGGAGCAGATATACAATGAGCAGTTCTTC.

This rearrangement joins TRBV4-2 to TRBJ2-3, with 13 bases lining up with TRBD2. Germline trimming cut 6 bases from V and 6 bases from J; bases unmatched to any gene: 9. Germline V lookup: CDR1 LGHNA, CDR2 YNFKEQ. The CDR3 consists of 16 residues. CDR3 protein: CASRPGTSGTIDTQYF. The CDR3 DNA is TGTGCCAGCAGACCCGGGACTAGCGGGACCATCGATACGCAGTATTTT.

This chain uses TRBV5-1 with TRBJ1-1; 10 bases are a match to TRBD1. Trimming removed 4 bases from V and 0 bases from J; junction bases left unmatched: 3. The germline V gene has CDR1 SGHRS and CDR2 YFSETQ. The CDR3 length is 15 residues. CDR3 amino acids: CASSPDRGLNTEAFF. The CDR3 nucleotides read TGCGCCAGCAGCCCCGACAGGGGGCTGAACACTGAAGCTTTCTTT.

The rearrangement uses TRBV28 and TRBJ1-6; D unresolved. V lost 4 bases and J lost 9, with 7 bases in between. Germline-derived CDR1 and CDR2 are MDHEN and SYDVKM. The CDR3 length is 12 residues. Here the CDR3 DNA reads TGTGCCAGCAGTTCTGCGGGTTCACCCCTCCACTTT. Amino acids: CASSSAGSPLHF.

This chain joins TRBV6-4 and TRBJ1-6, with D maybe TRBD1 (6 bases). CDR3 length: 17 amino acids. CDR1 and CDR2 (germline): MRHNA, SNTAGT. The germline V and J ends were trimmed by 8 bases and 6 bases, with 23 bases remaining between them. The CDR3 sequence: CASYTTGRGSPNSPLHF. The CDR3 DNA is TGTGCCAGCTATACTACGGGCAGGGGATCACCTAATTCACCCCTCCACTTT.

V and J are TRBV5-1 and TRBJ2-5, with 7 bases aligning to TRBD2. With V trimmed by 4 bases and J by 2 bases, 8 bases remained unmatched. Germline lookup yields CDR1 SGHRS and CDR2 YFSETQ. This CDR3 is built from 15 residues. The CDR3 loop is CASSRVSGGQETQYF. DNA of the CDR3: TGCGCCAGCAGCCGGGTTTCGGGAGGTCAAGAGACCCAGTACTTC.

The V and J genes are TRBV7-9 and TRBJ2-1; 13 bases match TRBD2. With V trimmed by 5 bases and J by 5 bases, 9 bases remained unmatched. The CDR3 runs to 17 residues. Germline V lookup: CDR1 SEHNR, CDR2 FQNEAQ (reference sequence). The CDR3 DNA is TGTGCCAGCAGCCCCACCAGGACTAGCGGGAGAAACAATGAGCAGTTCTTC. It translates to CASSPTRTSGRNNEQFF.

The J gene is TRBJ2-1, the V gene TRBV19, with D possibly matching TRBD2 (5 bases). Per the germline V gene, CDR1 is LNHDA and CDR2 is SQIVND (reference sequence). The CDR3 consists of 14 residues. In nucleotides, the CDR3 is TGTGCGACCCTTAACGAAGGGAGCTACAATGAGCAGTTCTTC. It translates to CATLNEGSYNEQFF.

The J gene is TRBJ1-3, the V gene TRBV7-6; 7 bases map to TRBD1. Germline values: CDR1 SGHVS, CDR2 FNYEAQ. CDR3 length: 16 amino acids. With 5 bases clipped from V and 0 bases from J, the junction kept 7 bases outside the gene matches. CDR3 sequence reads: CASSMGQSNSGNTIYF. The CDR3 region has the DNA TGTGCCAGCAGCATGGGACAGTCTAACTCTGGAAACACCATATATTTT.

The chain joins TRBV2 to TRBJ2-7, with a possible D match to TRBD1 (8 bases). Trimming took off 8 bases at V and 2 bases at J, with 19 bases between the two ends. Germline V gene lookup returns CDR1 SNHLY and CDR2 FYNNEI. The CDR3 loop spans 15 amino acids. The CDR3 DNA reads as TGTGCCAGCGGGGTAAGCGGGGACAGGCCCTACGAGCAGTACTTC. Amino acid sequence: CASGVSGDRPYEQYF.

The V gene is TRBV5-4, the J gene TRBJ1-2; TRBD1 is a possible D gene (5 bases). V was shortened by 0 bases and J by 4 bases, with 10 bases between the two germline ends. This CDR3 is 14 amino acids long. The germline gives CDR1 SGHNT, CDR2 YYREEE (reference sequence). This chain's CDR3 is CASSLGGQGYGYTF. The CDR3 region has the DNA TGTGCCAGCAGCTTGGGGGGCCAAGGCTATGGCTACACCTTC.

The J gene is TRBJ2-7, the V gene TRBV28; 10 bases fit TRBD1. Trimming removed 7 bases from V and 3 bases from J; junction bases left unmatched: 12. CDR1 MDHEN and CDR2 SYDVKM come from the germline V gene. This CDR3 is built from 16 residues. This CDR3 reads CASTTQGGQGRYEQYF. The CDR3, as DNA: TGTGCCAGCACCACTCAAGGGGGACAGGGGCGCTACGAGCAGTACTTC.

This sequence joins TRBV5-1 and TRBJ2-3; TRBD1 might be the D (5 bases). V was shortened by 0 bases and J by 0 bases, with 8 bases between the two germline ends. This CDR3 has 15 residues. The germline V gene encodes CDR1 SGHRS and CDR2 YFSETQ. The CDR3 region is CASSLGTPSTDTQYF. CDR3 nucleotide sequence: TGCGCCAGCAGCTTGGGGACACCTAGCACAGATACGCAGTATTTT.

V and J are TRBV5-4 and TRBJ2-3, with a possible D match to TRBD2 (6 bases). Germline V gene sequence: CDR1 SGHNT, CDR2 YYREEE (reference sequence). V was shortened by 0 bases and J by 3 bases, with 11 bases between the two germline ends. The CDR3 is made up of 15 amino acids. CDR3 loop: CASSLDGSLTDTQYF. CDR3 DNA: TGTGCCAGCAGCTTGGACGGGAGTTTAACAGATACGCAGTATTTT.

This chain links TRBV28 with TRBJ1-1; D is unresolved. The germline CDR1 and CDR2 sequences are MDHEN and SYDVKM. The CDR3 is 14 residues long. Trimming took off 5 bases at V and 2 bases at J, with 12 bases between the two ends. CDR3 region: CASSQLISNTEAFF. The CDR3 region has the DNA TGTGCCAGCAGTCAACTTATATCAAACACTGAAGCTTTCTTT.

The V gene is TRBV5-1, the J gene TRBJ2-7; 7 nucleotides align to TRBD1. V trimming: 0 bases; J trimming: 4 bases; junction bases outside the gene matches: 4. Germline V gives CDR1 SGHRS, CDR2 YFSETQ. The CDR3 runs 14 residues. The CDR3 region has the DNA TGCGCCAGCAGCTTGGACAGGGGACCTTACGAGCAGTACTTC. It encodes CASSLDRGPYEQYF.

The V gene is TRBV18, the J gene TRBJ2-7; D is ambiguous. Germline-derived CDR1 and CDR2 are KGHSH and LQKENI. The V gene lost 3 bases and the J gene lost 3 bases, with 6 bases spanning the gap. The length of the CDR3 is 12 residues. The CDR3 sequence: CASSPRYYEQYF. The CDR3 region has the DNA TGTGCCAGCTCACCGCGGTACTACGAGCAGTACTTC.

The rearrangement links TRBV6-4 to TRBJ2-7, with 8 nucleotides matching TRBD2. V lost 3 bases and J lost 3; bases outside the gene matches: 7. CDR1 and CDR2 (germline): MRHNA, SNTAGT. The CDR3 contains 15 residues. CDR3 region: CASSDRFSGNYEQYF. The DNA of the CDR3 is TGTGCCAGCAGTGATCGGTTTAGCGGGAACTACGAGCAGTACTTC.

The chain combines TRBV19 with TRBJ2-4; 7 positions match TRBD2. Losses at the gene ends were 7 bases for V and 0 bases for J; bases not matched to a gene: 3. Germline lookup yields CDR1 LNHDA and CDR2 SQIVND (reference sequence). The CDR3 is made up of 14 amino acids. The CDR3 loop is CASTRGEAKNIQYF. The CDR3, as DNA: TGTGCCAGTACTCGGGGGGAAGCCAAAAACATTCAGTACTTC.

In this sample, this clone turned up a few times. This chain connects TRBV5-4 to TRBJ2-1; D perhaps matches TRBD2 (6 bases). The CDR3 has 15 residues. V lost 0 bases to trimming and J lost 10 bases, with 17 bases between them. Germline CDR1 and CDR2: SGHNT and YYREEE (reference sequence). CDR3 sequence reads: CASSLGADGGKEQFF. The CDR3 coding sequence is TGTGCCAGCAGCTTGGGGGCAGATGGGGGGAAGGAGCAGTTCTTC.

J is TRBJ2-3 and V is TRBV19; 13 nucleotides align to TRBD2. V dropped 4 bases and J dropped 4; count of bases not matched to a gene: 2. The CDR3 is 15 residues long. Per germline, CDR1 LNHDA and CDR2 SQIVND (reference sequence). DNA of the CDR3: TGTGCCAGTAGTAGACTAGCGGGAGGCCCAGATACGCAGTATTTT. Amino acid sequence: CASSRLAGGPDTQYF.

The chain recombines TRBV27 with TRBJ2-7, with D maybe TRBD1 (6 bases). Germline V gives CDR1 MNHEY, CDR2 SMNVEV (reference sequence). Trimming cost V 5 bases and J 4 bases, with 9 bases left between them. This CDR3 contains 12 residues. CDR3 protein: CASSNRVYEQYF. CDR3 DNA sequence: TGTGCCAGCAGTAACAGGGTTTACGAGCAGTACTTC.

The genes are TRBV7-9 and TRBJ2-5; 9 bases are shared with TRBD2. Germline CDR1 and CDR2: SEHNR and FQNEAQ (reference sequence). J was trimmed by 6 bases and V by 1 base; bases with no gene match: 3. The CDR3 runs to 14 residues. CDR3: CASSLGPSGKTQYF. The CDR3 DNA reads TGTGCCAGCAGCTTAGGTCCTAGCGGGAAGACCCAGTACTTC.

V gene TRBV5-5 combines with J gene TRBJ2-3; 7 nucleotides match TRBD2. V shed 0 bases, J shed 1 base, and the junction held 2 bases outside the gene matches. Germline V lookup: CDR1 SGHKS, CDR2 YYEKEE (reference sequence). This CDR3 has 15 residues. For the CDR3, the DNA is TGTGCCAGCAGCTTGGGTACTAGCGGCACAGATACGCAGTATTTT. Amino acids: CASSLGTSGTDTQYF.

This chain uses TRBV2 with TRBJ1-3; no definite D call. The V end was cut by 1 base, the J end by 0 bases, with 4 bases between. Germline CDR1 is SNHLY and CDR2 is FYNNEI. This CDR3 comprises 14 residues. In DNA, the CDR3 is TGTGCCAGCAGTGAAGGACACTCTGGAAACACCATATATTTT. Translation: CASSEGHSGNTIYF.

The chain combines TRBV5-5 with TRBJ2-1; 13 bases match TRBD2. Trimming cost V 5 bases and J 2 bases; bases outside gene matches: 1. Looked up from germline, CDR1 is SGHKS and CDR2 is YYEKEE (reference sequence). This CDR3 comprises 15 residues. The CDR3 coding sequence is TGTGCCAGCAGGGGACTAGCGGGAACCTACAATGAGCAGTTCTTC. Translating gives CASRGLAGTYNEQFF.